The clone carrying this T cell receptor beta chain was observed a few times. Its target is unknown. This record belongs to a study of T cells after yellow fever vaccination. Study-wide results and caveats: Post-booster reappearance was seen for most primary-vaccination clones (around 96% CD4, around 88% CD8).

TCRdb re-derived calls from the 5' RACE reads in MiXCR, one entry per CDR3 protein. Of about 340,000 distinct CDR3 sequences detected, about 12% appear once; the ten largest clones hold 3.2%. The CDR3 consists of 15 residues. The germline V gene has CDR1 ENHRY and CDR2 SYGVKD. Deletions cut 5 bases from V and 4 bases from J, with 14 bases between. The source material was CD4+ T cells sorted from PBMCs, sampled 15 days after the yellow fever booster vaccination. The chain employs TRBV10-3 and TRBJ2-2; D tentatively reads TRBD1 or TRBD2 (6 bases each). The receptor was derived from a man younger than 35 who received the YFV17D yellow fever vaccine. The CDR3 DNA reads TGTGCCATCAGTTCGTCGGGGGCGGGCACCGGGGAGCTGTTTTTT. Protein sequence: CAISSSGAGTGELFF.